The rows below give T cell receptor beta chains drawn from one sample of a study of CD8 T cells in ankylosing spondylitis. TCRdb re-called the 5' RACE reads with MiXCR, one entry per CDR3 protein. The sample holds 150,000 or so distinct CDR3 sequences, around 17% seen once. The source material was blood, either unsorted or a sorted T cell fraction (not recorded which). Receptor source: a male donor with ankylosing spondylitis or in good health (not recorded which). Both conserved end residues are part of each CDR3. The D gene is left open where the match is weak. Clone size is given for some rows only: seen once, a few or many times, or a class if the clone is expanded.

d_call: -
clone_size: few
j_call: TRBJ2-7
v_call: TRBV14
cdr3_aa: CASSQVTVGNREQYF
cdr3_nt: TGTGCCAGCAGCCAAGTGACGGTTGGAAATCGCGAGCAGTACTTC

d_call: TRBD2
clone_size: -
j_call: TRBJ2-3
v_call: TRBV7-8
cdr3_aa: CASSSSPGTSGRSTDTQYF
cdr3_nt: TGTGCCAGCAGCTCCAGTCCCGGGACTAGCGGGAGGAGTACAGATACGCAGTATTTT

d_call: -
clone_size: -
j_call: TRBJ1-2
v_call: TRBV29-1
cdr3_aa: CSVEDQLNYGYTF
cdr3_nt: TGCAGCGTTGAAGATCAGCTTAACTATGGCTACACCTTC

d_call: -
clone_size: few
j_call: TRBJ2-1
v_call: TRBV9
cdr3_aa: CASSVGGAGAYNEQFF
cdr3_nt: TGTGCCAGCAGCGTAGGGGGGGCGGGAGCCTACAATGAGCAGTTCTTC

d_call: -
clone_size: -
j_call: TRBJ2-7
v_call: TRBV3-1
cdr3_aa: CASSPLSEASAGQYF
cdr3_nt: TGTGCCAGCAGCCCGCTTTCGGAAGCATCAGCGGGGCAGTACTTC

d_call: -
clone_size: -
j_call: TRBJ1-2
v_call: TRBV20-1
cdr3_aa: CSARGQGTWPGYGYTF
cdr3_nt: TGCAGTGCTAGAGGGCAGGGGACCTGGCCTGGCTATGGCTACACCTTC

d_call: -
clone_size: -
j_call: TRBJ1-1
v_call: TRBV28
cdr3_aa: CASSNLPVTNTEAFF
cdr3_nt: TGTGCCAGCAGTAATCTTCCGGTGACGAACACTGAAGCTTTCTTT

d_call: -
clone_size: -
j_call: TRBJ2-7
v_call: TRBV20-1
cdr3_aa: CSAQKPGYWGMNEQYF
cdr3_nt: TGCAGTGCTCAAAAGCCAGGGTATTGGGGAATGAACGAGCAGTACTTC

d_call: TRBD2
clone_size: many
j_call: TRBJ2-7
v_call: TRBV10-3
cdr3_aa: CAISESGTSGSYEQYF
cdr3_nt: TGTGCCATCAGTGAGTCCGGGACTAGCGGGAGCTACGAGCAGTACTTC

d_call: -
clone_size: many
j_call: TRBJ2-7
v_call: TRBV5-1
cdr3_aa: CASSSEPSKLLERVPYEQYF
cdr3_nt: TGCGCCAGCAGCTCCGAACCGTCCAAACTGCTAGAGAGAGTCCCCTACGAGCAGTACTTC

d_call: -
clone_size: -
j_call: TRBJ2-3
v_call: TRBV7-9
cdr3_aa: CASSAHRGGGTDTQYF
cdr3_nt: TGTGCCAGCAGCGCCCACAGGGGAGGGGGCACAGATACGCAGTATTTT